The 16 T cell receptor beta chains listed next were all sequenced from one sample in a study of cytomegalovirus exposure and HLA in healthy donors. It was with 60 Vbeta and 13 Jbeta primers that the PCR ran. TCRdb keeps only in-frame clones here, not all; method: immunoSEQ multiplex PCR. There are 130,000 to 150,000 clones in the sample; around 74% occur only once, and more than 3.5% lies in the top ten. The sequenced sample was PBMCs. These receptor sequences come from a man between 18 and 29 years old in good health and CMV-seropositive.

This clone was counted between two and nine times. This rearrangement joins TRBV21-1 to TRBJ2-3; the tabulated D call, TRBD2, remains unverified against the DNA. TRBV21-1 is recorded as a pseudogene. This CDR3 region has 13 residues. The CDR3 loop is CARWWRGEDTQYF. The CDR3 DNA reads as TGTGCCAGATGGTGGCGGGGGGAGGATACGCAGTATTTT.

This chain links TRBV9 with TRBJ1-1; no definite D call. Trimming shortened V by 4 bases and J by 3 bases, and 10 bases separated the two germline ends. This CDR3 spans 13 amino acids. Germline V gene sequence: CDR1 SGDLS, CDR2 YYNGEE. The CDR3 DNA reads TGTGCCAGCAGCAAAACAGTTGACACTGAAGCTTTCTTT. Residues: CASSKTVDTEAFF.

The gene calls are TRBV9 and TRBJ2-5; a weak D match, TRBD2 (6 bases). The DNA end favors TRBJ2-7, so the J call may be wrong. The CDR3 spans 13 residues. Germline loops: CDR1 SGDLS, CDR2 YYNGEE. The CDR3 coding sequence is TGTGCCAGCAGCGTAGGGGAGGTCTACGAGCAGTACTTC. Translation: CASSVGEVYEQYF.

In DNA, the CDR3 is TGTGCCAGCATTAACAGCAGGGAACCAAATCAGCCCCAGCATTTT. This codes for CASINSREPNQPQHF. J is TRBJ1-5 and V is TRBV28; the D gene is possibly TRBD1 (5 bases). CDR3 size: 15 residues. Per germline, CDR1 MDHEN and CDR2 SYDVKM. V was shortened by 7 bases and J by 4 bases, with 17 bases between the two germline ends. The variable domain in full, completed from reference TRBV28 and TRBJ1-5, reads DVKVTQSSRYLVKRTGEKVFLECVQDMDHENMFWYRQDPGLGLRLIYFSYDVKMKEKGDIPEGYSVSREKKERFSLILESASTNQTSMYLCASINSREPNQPQHFGDGTRLSIL.

The V gene is TRBV19, the J gene TRBJ1-5; tentative D call: TRBD1 (5 bases). Deletions cut 7 bases from V and 6 bases from J, with 13 bases between. Per germline, CDR1 LNHDA and CDR2 SQIVND (reference sequence). The CDR3 loop spans 13 amino acids. CDR3 DNA sequence: TGTGCCAGTAACACTCAGGGAATTCAGCCCCAGCATTTT. Protein: CASNTQGIQPQHF.

The chain is built from TRBV19 and TRBJ1-5, with 10 bases identical to TRBD1. Germline V lookup: CDR1 LNHDA, CDR2 SQIVND (reference sequence). The CDR3 consists of 15 residues. Losses at the gene ends were 2 bases for V and 6 bases for J; bases not matched to a gene: 4. This chain's CDR3 is CASSIPGQGSQPQHF. CDR3 in DNA: TGTGCCAGTAGTATACCGGGACAGGGGAGTCAGCCCCAGCATTTT. The full variable domain, its missing parts supplied by reference TRBV19 and TRBJ1-5, is DGGITQSPKYLFRKEGQNVTLSCEQNLNHDAMYWYRQDPGQGLRLIYYSQIVNDFQKGDIAEGYSVSREKKESFPLTVTSAQKNPTAFYLCASSIPGQGSQPQHFGDGTRLSIL.

The rearrangement joins TRBV5-1 to TRBJ1-1; D remains ambiguous. The CDR3 runs to 13 residues. Germline V gene data show CDR1 as SGHRS and CDR2 as YFSETQ. Trimming removed 2 bases from V and 2 bases from J, with 7 bases in between. In DNA, the CDR3 is TGCGCCAGCAGCTTCCCTCCCAACACTGAAGCTTTCTTT. Protein sequence: CASSFPPNTEAFF.

The V call is TRBV19, the J call TRBJ1-1; D gene ambiguous. Trimming pared 0 bases from V and 2 bases from J, leaving 7 bases between. This CDR3 spans 14 amino acids. Per germline, CDR1 LNHDA and CDR2 SQIVND (reference sequence). CDR3 loop: CASSIDPVNTEAFF. The CDR3 DNA reads TGTGCCAGTAGTATAGATCCAGTAAACACTGAAGCTTTCTTT. Combining the CDR3 with reference TRBV19 and TRBJ1-1 gives the whole variable domain DGGITQSPKYLFRKEGQNVTLSCEQNLNHDAMYWYRQDPGQGLRLIYYSQIVNDFQKGDIAEGYSVSREKKESFPLTVTSAQKNPTAFYLCASSIDPVNTEAFFGQGTRLTVV.

This clone was recorded once. This rearrangement joins TRBV7-6 to TRBJ2-1; 9 nucleotides agree with TRBD2. The ends lost 5 bases at V and 7 bases at J; junction bases unmatched: 12. This CDR3 is built from 16 residues. The germline CDR1 and CDR2 sequences are SGHVS and FNYEAQ. The DNA for the CDR3 is TGTGCCAGCAGCACCCCCTCTAGCGGGATTGGGAATGAGCAGTTCTTC. It codes for CASSTPSSGIGNEQFF.

The CDR3 here is CASSLDREETQYF. The CDR3 bases are TGCGCCAGCAGCCTAGACAGGGAAGAGACCCAGTACTTC. This chain links TRBV5-1 with TRBJ2-5, with 7 bases lining up with TRBD1. Germline V CDR1 and CDR2: SGHRS, YFSETQ. The CDR3 consists of 13 residues. V lost 4 bases, J lost 3 bases, and 3 bases stayed unmatched.

The chain recombines TRBV30 with TRBJ2-2; 9 bases line up with TRBD2. The CDR3 covers 15 residues. V gave up 2 bases and J gave up 8 bases; unmatched junction bases: 9. Germline V CDR1 and CDR2: GTSNPN, SVGIG (reference sequence). CDR3: CAWSKALAGLGELFF. The CDR3 coding sequence is TGTGCCTGGAGTAAGGCCCTAGCGGGATTGGGGGAGCTGTTTTTT.

The chain combines TRBV7-3 with TRBJ2-2, with D perhaps TRBD1 (5 bases). This CDR3 is 15 amino acids long. Trimming removed 2 bases at V and 6 bases at J, with 13 bases between. Germline values: CDR1 SGHTA, CDR2 FQGTGA. In DNA form, the CDR3 reads TGTGCCAGCAGCTTACTTCCCGGACAACCCGGGGAGCTGTTTTTT. Protein sequence: CASSLLPGQPGELFF.

The V call is TRBV6-1, the J call TRBJ2-7; 9 bases line up with TRBD1. This CDR3 spans 15 amino acids. Germline V gene lookup returns CDR1 MNHNS and CDR2 SASEGT. After removal of 2 bases from V and 3 bases from J, the junction contained 5 bases not matched to a gene. The DNA of the CDR3 is TGTGCCAGCAGTGAAATTAGGACAGGGGTCTACGAGCAGTACTTC. Amino acid sequence: CASSEIRTGVYEQYF.

The CDR3 DNA sequence: TGTGCCAGCAGCTTAGTCGGGACAGGGGGTCAGGGCAATCAGCCCCAGCATTTT. Encoded protein: CASSLVGTGGQGNQPQHF. V gene TRBV7-2 combines with J gene TRBJ1-5; TRBD1 matches 11 bases. Germline V CDR1 and CDR2: SGHTA, FQGNSA. The J segment lost 2 bases and the V segment lost 1 base, leaving 7 bases of the junction unmatched. This CDR3 is built from 18 residues.

This chain uses TRBV5-4 with TRBJ2-2; unclear D gene. The CDR3 has 15 amino acids. The V gene's germline CDR1 is SGHNT and CDR2 YYREEE (reference sequence). The V end lost 0 bases, the J end lost 1 base, and 7 bases lay between the germline ends. CDR3 in DNA: TGTGCCAGCAGCTTGGCGAGAGTGAACACCGGGGAGCTGTTTTTT. This gives the protein CASSLARVNTGELFF.

The CDR3 nucleotides read TGTGCCAGCAGCCTGAAAGGGGACTCTGAAGCTTTCTTT. It is translated as CASSLKGDSEAFF. This sequence joins TRBV14 and TRBJ1-1; perhaps TRBD1 as D (5 bases). The ends were cut back, 4 bases at V and 6 bases at J, with 12 bases in the middle. CDR3 length: 13 residues. Germline CDR1 SGHDN, CDR2 FVKESK.